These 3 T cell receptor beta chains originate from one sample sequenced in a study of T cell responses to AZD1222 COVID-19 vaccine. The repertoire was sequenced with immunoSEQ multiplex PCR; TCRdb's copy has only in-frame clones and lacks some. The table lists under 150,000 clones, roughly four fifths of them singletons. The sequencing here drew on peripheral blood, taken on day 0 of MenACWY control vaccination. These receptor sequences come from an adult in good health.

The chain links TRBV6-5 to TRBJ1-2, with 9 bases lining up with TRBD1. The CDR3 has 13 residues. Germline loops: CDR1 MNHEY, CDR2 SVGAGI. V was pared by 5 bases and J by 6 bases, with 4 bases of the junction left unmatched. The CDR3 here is CASSLGTGNGYTF. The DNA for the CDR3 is TGTGCCAGCAGTCTAGGGACAGGGAATGGCTACACCTTC.

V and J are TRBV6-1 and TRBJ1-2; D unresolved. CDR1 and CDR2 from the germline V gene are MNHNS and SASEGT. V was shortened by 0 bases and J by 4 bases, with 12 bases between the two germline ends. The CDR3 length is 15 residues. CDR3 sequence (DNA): TGTGCCAGCAGTGAAGCGCTGGCGGCGGTCTATGGCTACACCTTC. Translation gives CASSEALAAVYGYTF.

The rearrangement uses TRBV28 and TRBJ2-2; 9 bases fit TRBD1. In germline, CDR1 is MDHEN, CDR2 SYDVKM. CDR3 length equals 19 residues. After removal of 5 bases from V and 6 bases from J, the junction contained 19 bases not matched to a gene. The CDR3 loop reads CASSPHRGRVGFEAGELFF. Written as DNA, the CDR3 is TGTGCCAGCAGTCCCCACAGGGGGCGGGTGGGCTTCGAAGCCGGGGAGCTGTTTTTT.